A selection of T cell receptor beta chains follows, all from one sample in a study of graft-versus-host responses after intestinal transplantation. Sequenced by immunoSEQ multiplex PCR; TCRdb stores in-frame clones only, minus some. The table lists 8,000 to 13,000 clones, 31% of them singletons, with less than 5.5% in the top ten. This material consisted of alloreactive CD4+ T cells from a mixed lymphocyte reaction culture, taken before transplantation. The receptors were gathered from a human patient who was an organ donor for intestinal transplantation. Each CDR3 is given with its conserved first and last residue. Each record gives: V gene, D gene, clone size, CDR3 protein. D genes are given only for firm matches. Size values are once, few and many counts, or a class for expanded clones, and some rows have none.

>TRBV28|-|-
CASRLTLGVMNTEAFF
>TRBV5-1|-|-
CASIAGNIRRFDEQFF
>TRBV7-2|-|few
CASSPTGIAYEQYF
>TRBV9|-|-
CASSVVGSPYNEQFF
>TRBV7-9|TRBD1|-
CASSSGTGRYEQYF
>TRBV27|TRBD1|few
CASSLLIGTGAHGYTF
>TRBV16|TRBD2|-
CASSQSGAGDPFF
>TRBV9|TRBD1|-
CASSVAQGAFYEQYF
>TRBV5-3|-|-
CASSQDLGYEQYF
>TRBV6-5|-|-
CASSYSGAGANVLTF
>TRBV11-2|-|-
CASSLGRTILSTDTQYF
>TRBV9|TRBD1|-
CASSVEAGGGNTIYF
>TRBV5-1|TRBD2|-
CASSELAGGEETQYF